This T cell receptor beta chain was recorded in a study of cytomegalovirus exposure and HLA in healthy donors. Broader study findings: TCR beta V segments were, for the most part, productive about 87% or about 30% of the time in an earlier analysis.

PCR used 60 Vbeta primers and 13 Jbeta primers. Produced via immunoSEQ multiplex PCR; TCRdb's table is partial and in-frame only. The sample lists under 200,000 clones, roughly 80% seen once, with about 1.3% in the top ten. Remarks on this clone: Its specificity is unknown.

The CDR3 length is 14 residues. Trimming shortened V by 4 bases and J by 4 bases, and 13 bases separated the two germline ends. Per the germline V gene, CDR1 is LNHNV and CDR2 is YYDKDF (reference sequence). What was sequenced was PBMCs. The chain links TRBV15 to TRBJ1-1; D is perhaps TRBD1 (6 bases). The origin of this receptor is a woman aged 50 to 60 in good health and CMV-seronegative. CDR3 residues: CATSKPGDSTEAFF. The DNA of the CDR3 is TGTGCCACCAGCAAACCAGGGGATAGCACTGAAGCTTTCTTT.